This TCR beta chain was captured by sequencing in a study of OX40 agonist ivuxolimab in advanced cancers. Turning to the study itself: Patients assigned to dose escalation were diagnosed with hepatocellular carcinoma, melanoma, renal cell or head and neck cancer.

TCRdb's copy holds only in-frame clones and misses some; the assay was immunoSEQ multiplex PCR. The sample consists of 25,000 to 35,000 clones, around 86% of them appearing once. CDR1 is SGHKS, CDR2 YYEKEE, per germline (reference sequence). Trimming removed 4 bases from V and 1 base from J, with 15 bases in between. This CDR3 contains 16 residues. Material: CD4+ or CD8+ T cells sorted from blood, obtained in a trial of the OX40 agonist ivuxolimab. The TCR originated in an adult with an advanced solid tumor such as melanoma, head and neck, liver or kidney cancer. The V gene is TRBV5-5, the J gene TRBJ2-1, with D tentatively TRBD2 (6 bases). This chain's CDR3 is CASSPRTTGSYNEQFF. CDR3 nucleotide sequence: TGTGCCAGCAGCCCACGGACTACGGGGTCCTACAATGAGCAGTTCTTC.